This section outlines one T cell receptor (beta chain) sequence together with its context. Its antigen remains unidentified. One base away there is no much larger clone; base qualities are not given. Ends trimmed: V by 11 bases, J by 5 bases; bases unmatched to a gene: 12. CDR1 and CDR2 are drawn from the germline V gene: MDHEN, SYDVKM. The CDR3, cysteine through phenylalanine, is 14 amino acids long. Only CDR3 DNA remains: 42 bases, in frame from the first base. Libraries were built with the immunoSEQ multiplex PCR assay. Imported from immuneACCESS, the table was reduced by TCRdb to in-frame sequences with V and J called. These copies leave out some clones; in studies compared against another copy, an unresolved V gene accounts for under half, and the cause of the remainder is not known. The sample table records 100,000 or so clones; approximately 95% of these occur just once. About 1.7% of the sample is taken by the ten largest.

The data belong to a study of T cell changes during pregnancy in multiple sclerosis (dated by TCRdb to the late 2010s). Background on the whole study: The study examined how the T cell repertoire changed over the course of pregnancy in women with multiple sclerosis.

The source of this sequence is a female donor in good health, enrolled as a control in a pregnancy study. This sample comprised peripheral blood, obtained after pregnancy. The sequence links TRBV28 to TRBJ1-5, with 7 middle bases fitting TRBD1. The sequence in DNA is TGTGCCGCGGGAGGATACAGGGGTGATCAGCCCCAGCATTTT. The resulting protein is CAAGGYRGDQPQHF.